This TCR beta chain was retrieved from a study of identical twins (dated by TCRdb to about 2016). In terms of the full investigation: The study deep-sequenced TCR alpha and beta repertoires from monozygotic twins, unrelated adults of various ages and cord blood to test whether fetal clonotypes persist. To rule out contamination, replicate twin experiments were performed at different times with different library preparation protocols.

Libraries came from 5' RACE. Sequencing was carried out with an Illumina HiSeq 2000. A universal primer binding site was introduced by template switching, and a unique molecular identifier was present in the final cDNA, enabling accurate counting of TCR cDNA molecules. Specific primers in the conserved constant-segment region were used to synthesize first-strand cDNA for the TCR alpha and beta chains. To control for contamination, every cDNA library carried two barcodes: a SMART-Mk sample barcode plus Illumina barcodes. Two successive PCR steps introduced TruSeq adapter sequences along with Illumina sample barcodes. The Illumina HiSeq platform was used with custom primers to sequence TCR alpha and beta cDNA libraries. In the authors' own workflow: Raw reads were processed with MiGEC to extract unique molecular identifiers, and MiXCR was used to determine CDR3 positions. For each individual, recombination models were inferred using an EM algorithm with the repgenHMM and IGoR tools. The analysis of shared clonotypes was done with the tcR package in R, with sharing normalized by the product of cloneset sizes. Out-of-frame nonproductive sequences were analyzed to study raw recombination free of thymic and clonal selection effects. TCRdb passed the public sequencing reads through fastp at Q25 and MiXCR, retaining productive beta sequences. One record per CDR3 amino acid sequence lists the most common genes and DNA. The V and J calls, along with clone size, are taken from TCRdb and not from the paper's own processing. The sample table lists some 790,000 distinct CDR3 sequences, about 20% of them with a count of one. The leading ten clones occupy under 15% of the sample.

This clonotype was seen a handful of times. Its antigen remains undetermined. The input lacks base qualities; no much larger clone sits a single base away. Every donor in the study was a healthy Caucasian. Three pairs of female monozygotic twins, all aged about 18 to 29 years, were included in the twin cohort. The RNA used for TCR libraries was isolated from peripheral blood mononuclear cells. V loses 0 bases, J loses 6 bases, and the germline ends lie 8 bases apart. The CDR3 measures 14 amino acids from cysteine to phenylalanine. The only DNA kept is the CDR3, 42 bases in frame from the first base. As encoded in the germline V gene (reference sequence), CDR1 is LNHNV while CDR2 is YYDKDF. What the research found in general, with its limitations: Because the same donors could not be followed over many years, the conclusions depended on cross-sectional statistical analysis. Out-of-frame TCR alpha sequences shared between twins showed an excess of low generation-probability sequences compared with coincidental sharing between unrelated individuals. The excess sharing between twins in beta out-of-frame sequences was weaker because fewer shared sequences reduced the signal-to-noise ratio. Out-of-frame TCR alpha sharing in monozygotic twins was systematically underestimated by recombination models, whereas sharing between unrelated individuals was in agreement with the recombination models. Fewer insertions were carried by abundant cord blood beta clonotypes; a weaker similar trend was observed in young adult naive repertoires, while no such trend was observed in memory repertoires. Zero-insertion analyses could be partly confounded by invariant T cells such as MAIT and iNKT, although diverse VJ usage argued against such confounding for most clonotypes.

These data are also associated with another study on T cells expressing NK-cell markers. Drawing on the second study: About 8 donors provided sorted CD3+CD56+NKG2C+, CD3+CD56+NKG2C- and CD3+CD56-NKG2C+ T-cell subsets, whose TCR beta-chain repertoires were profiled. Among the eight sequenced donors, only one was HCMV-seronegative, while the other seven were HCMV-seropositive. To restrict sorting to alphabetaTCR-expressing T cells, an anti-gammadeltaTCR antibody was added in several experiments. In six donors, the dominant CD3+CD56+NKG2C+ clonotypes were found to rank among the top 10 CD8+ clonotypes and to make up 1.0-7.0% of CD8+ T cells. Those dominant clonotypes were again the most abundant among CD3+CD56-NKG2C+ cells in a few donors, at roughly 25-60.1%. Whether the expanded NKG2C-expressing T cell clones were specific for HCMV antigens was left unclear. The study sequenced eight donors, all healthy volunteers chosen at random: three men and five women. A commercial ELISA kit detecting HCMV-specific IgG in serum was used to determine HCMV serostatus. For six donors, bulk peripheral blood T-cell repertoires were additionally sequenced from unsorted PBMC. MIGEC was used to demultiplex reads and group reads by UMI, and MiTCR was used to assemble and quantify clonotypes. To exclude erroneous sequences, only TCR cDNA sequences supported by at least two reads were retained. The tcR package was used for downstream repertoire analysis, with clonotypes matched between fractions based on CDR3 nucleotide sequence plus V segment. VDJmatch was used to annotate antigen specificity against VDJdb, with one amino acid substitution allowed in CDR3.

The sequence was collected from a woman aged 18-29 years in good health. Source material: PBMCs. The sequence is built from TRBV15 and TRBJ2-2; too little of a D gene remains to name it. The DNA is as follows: TGTGCCACCAGCAGAGATCGGAGATCCGGGGAGCTGTTTTTT. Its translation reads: CATSRDRRSGELFF.